A single T cell receptor beta chain is shown here with its context. Its specificity is not known. TCRdb re-derived calls from the RT-PCR reads in MiXCR, one entry per CDR3 protein. This sample has about 780,000 distinct CDR3 sequences, with about a fifth found just once. This record belongs to a study of response to subunit inactivated influenza vaccine. Broader study findings: Few additional T cells are recruited per seasonal influenza vaccination, authors suggested.

Germline V gene lookup returns CDR1 MDHEN and CDR2 SYDVKM. The CDR3 consists of 14 residues. Trimming took 7 bases from V and 0 from J, leaving 13 bases between them. The sample in question was PBMCs from blood, obtained 5 days after vaccination. The gene calls are TRBV28 and TRBJ2-7; maybe TRBD1 (5 bases). The TCR originated in a man aged 45 to 65 who received an inactivated influenza vaccine. The CDR3 coding sequence is TGTGCCAGCATTACTCGGACACCCTCCTACGAGCAGTACTTC. Protein sequence: CASITRTPSYEQYF. The full variable domain, completed using reference TRBV28 and TRBJ2-7, is DVKVTQSSRYLVKRTGEKVFLECVQDMDHENMFWYRQDPGLGLRLIYFSYDVKMKEKGDIPEGYSVSREKKERFSLILESASTNQTSMYLCASITRTPSYEQYFGPGTRLTVT.